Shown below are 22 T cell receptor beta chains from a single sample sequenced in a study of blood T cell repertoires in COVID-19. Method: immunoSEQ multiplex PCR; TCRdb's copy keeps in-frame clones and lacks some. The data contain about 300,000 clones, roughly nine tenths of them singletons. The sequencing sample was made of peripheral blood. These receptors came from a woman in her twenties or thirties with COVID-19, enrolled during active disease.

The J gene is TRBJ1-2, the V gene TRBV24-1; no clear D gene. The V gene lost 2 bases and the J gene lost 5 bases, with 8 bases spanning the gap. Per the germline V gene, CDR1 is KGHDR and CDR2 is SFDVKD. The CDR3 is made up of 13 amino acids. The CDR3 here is CATSDSSDYGYTF. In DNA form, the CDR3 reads TGTGCCACCAGTGATTCTTCAGATTATGGCTACACCTTC.

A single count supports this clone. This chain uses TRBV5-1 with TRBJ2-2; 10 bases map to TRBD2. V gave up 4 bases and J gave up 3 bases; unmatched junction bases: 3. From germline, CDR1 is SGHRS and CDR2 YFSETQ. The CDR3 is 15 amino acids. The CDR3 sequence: CASSLAGADTGELFF. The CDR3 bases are TGCGCCAGCAGCCTAGCGGGGGCCGACACCGGGGAGCTGTTTTTT.

In nucleotides, the CDR3 is TGTGCTAGTGGTTTGATGGAGGAGCGGGGCTACACCTTC. Amino acid sequence: CASGLMEERGYTF. The chain is built from TRBV12-5 and TRBJ1-2; D not resolved. Per germline, CDR1 LGHNT and CDR2 FRNRAP. The CDR3 runs 13 residues. V dropped 2 bases and J dropped 8 bases, with 12 bases sitting between them.

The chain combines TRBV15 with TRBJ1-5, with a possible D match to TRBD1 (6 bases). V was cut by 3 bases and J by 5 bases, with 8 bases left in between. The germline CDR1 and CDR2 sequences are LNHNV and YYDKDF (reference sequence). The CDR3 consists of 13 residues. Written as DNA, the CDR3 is TGTGCCACCAGCAGGGCAGGGGATCAGCCCCAGCATTTT. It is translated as CATSRAGDQPQHF.

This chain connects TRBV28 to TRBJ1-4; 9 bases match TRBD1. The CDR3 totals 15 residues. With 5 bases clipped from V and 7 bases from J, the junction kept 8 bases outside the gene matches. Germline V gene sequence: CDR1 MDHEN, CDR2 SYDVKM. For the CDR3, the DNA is TGTGCCAGCAGTCCAAGCCGGGACAGGGTTGAAAAACTGTTTTTT. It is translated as CASSPSRDRVEKLFF.

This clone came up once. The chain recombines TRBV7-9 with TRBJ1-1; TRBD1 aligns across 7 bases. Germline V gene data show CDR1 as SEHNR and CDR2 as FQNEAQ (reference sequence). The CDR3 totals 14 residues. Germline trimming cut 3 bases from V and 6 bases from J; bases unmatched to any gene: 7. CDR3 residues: CASSLARTGPEAFF. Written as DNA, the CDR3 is TGTGCCAGCAGCTTGGCCCGGACAGGTCCTGAAGCTTTCTTT.

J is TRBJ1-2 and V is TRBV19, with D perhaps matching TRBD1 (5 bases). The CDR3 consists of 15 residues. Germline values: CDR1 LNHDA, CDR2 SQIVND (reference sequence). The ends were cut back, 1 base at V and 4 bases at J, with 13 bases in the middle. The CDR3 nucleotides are TGTGCCAGTAGTATAGCGTTGACAGCTCCCTATGGCTACACCTTC. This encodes CASSIALTAPYGYTF.

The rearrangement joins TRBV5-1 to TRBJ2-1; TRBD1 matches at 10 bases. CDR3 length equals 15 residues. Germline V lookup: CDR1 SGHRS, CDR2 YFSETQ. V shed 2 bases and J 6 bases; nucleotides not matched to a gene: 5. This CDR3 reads CASSFRDRGRNEQFF. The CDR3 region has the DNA TGCGCCAGCAGCTTCCGGGACAGGGGACGCAATGAGCAGTTCTTC.

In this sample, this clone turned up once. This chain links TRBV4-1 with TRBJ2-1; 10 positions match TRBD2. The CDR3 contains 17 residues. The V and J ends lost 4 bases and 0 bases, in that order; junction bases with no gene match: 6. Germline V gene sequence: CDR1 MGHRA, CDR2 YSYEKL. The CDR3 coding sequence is TGCGCCAGCAGCCTCAGCCGGACTAGCGGCTCCTACAATGAGCAGTTCTTC. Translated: CASSLSRTSGSYNEQFF.

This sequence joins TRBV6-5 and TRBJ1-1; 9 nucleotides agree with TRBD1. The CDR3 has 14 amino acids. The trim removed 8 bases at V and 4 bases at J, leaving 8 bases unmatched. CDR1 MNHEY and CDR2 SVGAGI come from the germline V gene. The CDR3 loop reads CASVGQGRVTEAFF. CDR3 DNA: TGTGCCAGCGTTGGACAGGGGAGAGTCACTGAAGCTTTCTTT.

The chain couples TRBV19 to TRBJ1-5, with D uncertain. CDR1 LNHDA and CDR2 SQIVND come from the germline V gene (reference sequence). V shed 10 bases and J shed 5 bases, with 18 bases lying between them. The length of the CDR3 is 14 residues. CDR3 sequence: CATQLVSGDQPQHF. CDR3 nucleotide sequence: TGTGCCACCCAGTTGGTCTCCGGAGATCAGCCCCAGCATTTT.

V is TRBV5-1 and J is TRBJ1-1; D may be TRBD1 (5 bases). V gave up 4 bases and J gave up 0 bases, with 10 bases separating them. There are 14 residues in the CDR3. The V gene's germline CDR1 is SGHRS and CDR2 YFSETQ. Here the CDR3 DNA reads TGCGCCAGCAGCCTCCTGACAGTGAACACTGAAGCTTTCTTT. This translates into CASSLLTVNTEAFF.

CDR3 residues: CASSDRTGGDGYTF. The CDR3 nucleotides read TGTGCCAGCAGTGACAGGACAGGGGGAGATGGCTACACCTTC. The V gene is TRBV2, the J gene TRBJ1-2, with 10 bases fitting TRBD1. The CDR3 sequence is 14 residues long. J was trimmed by 6 bases and V by 3 bases; bases with no gene match: 4. The V gene's germline CDR1 is SNHLY and CDR2 FYNNEI.

For the CDR3, the DNA is TGTGCCAGCTCACCAATTGCCTCAACGGGCACCGGGGAGCTGTTTTTT. This gives the protein CASSPIASTGTGELFF. V gene TRBV18 combines with J gene TRBJ2-2; D is unclear. V was clipped by 2 bases and J by 4 bases, with 14 bases between them. Germline CDR1 KGHSH, CDR2 LQKENI. The CDR3 is 16 residues long.

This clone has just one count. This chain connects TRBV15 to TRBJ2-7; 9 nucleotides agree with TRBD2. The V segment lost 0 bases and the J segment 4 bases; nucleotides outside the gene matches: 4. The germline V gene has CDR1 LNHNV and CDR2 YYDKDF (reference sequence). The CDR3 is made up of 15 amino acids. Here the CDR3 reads CATSRDGGGAYEQYV. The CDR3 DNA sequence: TGTGCCACCAGCAGAGACGGCGGGGGGGCTTACGAGCAGTACGTC.

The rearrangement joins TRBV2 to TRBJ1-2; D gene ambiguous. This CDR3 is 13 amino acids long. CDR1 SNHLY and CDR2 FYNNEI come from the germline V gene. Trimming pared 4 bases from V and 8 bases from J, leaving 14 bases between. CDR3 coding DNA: TGTGCCAGCAGTGGGATCTCCGGGGAGGGCTACACCTTC. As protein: CASSGISGEGYTF.

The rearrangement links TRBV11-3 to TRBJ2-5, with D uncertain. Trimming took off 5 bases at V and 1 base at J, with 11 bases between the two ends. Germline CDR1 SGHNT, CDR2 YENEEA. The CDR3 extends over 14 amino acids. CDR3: CASSPLRSQETQYF. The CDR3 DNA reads TGTGCCAGCAGCCCATTACGGAGCCAAGAGACCCAGTACTTC.

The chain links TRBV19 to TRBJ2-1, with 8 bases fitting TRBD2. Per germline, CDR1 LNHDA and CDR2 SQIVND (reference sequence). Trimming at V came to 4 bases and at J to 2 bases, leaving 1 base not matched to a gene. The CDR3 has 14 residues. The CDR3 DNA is TGTGCCAGTAGTACGGGGGGGGCCTACAATGAGCAGTTCTTC. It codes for CASSTGGAYNEQFF.

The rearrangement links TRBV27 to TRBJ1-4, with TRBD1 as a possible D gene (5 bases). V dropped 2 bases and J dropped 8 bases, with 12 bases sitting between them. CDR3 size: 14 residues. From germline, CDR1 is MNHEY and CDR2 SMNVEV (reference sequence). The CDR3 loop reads CASSLEPGGEKLFF. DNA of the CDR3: TGTGCCAGCAGTTTAGAGCCCGGGGGGGAAAAACTGTTTTTT.

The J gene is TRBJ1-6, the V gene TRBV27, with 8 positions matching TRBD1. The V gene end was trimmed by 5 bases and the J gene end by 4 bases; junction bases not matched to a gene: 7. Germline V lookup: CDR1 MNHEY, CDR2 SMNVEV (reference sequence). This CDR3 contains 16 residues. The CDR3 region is CASSRQGPIYNSPLHF. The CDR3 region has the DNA TGTGCCAGCAGTCGACAGGGGCCCATTTATAATTCACCCCTCCACTTT.

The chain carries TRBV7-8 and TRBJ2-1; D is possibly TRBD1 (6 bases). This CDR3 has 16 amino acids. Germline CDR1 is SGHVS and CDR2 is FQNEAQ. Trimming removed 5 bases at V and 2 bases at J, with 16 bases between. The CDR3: CASSPRQAETYNEQFF. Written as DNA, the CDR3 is TGTGCCAGCAGCCCAAGACAGGCGGAAACCTACAATGAGCAGTTCTTC.

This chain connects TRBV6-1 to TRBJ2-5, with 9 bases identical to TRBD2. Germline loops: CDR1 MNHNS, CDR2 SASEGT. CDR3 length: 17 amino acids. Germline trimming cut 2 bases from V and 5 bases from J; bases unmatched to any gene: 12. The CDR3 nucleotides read TGTGCCAGCAGTGAACTAGCGGGGAGGGGTGGCCTGGAGACCCAGTACTTC. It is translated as CASSELAGRGGLETQYF.